This T cell receptor beta chain was identified in a study of Graves' ophthalmopathy and Graves' hyperthyroidism. Findings and caveats of the study: A classifier, a 13-signature model, separated ophthalmopathy from stable hyperthyroidism with more than 85% sensitivity and less than 83% specificity.

CDR1 and CDR2 from the germline V gene are MDHEN and SYDVKM. Trimming removed 3 bases from V and 0 bases from J, with 8 bases in between. The length of the CDR3 is 15 residues. The study recruited hyperthyroidism patients aged 18 to 65 who were newly diagnosed, under 2 months' duration. Excluded were patients with other autoimmune diseases, uncontrolled infections, pregnancy or lactation. Amplified TCR beta CDR3 regions were obtained using RNA transcripts as template. First-round RT-PCR employed HTBI primers, with a second-round multiplex PCR after it. MiXCR, applied by TCRdb to the multiplex PCR reads, yields one record per CDR3 protein. This table has a few hundred thousand distinct CDR3 sequences, about 17% appearing once. The table lists this clonotype with many counts. What it binds is not known.

The chain carries TRBV28 and TRBJ2-2; D call uncertain. The receptor comes from an adult woman with stable Graves' hyperthyroidism. The specimen was peripheral blood. In DNA, the CDR3 is TGTGCCAGCAGTTTGACATTCCCGAACACCGGGGAGCTGTTTTTT. As protein: CASSLTFPNTGELFF.